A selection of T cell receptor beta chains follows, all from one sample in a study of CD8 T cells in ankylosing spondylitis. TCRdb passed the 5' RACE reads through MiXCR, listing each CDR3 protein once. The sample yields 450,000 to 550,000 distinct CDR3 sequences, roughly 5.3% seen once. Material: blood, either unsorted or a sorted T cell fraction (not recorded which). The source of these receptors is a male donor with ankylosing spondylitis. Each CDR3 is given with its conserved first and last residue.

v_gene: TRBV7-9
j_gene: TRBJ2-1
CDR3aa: CASSPGREQFF

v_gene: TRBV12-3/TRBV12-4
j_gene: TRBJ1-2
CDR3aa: CASRVTGWENGYTF

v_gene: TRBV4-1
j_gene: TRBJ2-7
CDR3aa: CASSLTGGRGIEQYF

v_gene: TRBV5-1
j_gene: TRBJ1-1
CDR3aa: CASSTGQGWTEAFF

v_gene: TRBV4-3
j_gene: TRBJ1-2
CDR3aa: CASSQGGQETSWMYGYTF

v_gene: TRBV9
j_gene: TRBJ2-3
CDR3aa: CASSARRSADTQYF

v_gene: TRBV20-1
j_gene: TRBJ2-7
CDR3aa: CSARQRERPYEQYF

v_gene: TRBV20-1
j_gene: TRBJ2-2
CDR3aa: CSARDRGAGELFF

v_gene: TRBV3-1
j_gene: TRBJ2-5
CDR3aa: CASSQLASGASEETQYF

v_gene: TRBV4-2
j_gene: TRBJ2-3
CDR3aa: CASSRVAGVAGPDTQYF

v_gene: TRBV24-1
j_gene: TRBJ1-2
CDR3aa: CATSDSPPNYGYTF

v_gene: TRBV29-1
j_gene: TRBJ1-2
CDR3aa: CSVVQGYGYTF

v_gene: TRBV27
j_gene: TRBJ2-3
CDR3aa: CASSFLAVGGPDTQYF

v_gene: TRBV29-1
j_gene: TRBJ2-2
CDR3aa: CSGRLENTGELFF

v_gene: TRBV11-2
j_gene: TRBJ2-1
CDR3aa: CASSAAGQGDVEQFF

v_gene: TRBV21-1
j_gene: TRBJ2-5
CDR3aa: CASSLIRDNQETQYF

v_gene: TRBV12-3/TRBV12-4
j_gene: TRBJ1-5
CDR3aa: CASSSSGGLPQHF

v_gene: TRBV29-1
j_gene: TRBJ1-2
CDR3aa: CSVGGTGNFVWDYTF

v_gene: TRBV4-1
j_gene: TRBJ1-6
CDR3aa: CASSQDGRGPLAGSPLHF

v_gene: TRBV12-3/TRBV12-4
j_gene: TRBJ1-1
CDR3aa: CASSLGGQAINTEAFF

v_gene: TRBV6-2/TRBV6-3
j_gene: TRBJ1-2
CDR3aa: CASSNARDYTF

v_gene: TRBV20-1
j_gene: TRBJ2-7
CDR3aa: CSAGNPRTGPPYEQYF

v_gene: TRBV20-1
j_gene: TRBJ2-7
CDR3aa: CSPAGGALKISYEQYF

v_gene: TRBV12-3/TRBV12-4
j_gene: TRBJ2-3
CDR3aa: CASSPTSGPTGTQYF

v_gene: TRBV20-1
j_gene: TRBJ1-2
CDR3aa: CSASGWRNYGYTF

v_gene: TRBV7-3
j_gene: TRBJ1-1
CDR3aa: CASSLMGGTNTEAFF

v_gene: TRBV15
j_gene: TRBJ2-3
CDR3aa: CATSRQSNRNTQYF

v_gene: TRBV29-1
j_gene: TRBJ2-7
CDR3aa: CSVARSSYEQYF

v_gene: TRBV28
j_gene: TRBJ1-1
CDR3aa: CASTFSGGYTEAFF

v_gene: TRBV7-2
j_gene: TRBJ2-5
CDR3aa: CASSLYGGPPETQYF

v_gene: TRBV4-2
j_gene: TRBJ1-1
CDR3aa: CASSQSDTVNTEAFF

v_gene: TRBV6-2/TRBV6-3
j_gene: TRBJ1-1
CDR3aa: CASSYSMREKSTEAFF

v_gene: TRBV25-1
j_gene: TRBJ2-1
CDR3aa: CASSPLGSGRPVGNEQFF

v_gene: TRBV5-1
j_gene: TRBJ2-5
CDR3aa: CASSWGDPGHPQETQYF

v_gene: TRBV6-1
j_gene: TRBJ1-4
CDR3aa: CATRQGASEKLFF

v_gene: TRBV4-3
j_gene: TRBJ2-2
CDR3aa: CASSQGKNTGELFF

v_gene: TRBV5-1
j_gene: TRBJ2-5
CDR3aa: CASSAGWTGQETQYF

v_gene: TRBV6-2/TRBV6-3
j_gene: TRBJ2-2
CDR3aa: CASSPQGTGELIF

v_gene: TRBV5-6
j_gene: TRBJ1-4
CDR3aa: CASSLADRSNEKLFF

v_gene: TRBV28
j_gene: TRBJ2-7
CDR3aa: CASSSLYEQYF

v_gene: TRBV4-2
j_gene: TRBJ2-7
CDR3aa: CASSQGLSGVREQYF

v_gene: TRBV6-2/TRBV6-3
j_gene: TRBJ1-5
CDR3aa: CATTGGTAYSNQPQHF

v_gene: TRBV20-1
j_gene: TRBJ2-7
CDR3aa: CCARDAGSGRNYEQYF

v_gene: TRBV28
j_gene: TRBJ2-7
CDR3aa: CASSLLAASYEQYF

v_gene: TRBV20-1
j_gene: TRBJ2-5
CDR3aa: CSALSALAEETQYF

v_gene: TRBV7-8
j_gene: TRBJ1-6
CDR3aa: CASSLGRAGGVSPLHF

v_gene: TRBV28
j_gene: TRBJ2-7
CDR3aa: CASSISTGAVYEQYF

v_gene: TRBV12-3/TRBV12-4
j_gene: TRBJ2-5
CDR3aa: CASSFVHRPQETQYF